This TCR beta chain emerged from a study of Ad26.COV2.S vaccination and SARS-CoV-2 variants. Study-wide findings and caveats: After vaccination, substantial breadth of spike-specific CD8+ and CD4+ responses was reported.

About this clone itself: The antigen remains unidentified.

TCRdb's table, derived via immunoSEQ multiplex PCR, lists solely in-frame clones and lacks some. The sample consists of more than 300,000 clones, just over 85% of them appearing once. Treatment described: some 20 received Ad26.COV2.S at low or high dose, single or two shots; 5 received placebo; per-sample allocation not given. Day 63 after the first vaccine or placebo injection was the time point for sampling. Built on an Ad26 vector, the vaccine expressed Wuhan-strain SARS-CoV-2 spike. With V trimmed by 3 bases and J by 5 bases, 9 bases remained unmatched. The CDR3 spans 15 residues. Germline values: CDR1 KGHSH, CDR2 LQKENI.

The chain links TRBV18 to TRBJ2-7, with 8 bases matching TRBD1. The sample consisted of peripheral blood, taken in a trial of Ad26.COV2.S vaccine versus placebo. This TCR was sampled from a person between 18 and 60 years old who received the Ad26.COV2.S COVID-19 vaccine or a placebo. CDR3 protein: CASSPRTGSINEQYF. CDR3 DNA sequence: TGTGCCAGCTCACCTCGGACAGGGTCTATAAACGAGCAGTACTTC.